Sequencing of this TCR beta chain was carried out in a study of T-cell memory formation after mild COVID-19. Findings and limits, study-wide: Day 15 to 85 contractors were CD4/CD8 balanced; later expanders leaned CD4+. The SARS-CoV-2 specificity of second-wave clones reaching peak at day 37 remained unverified. For contracting clones, CD4+ ones sat mainly in CM and EM, CD8+ in EMRA.

Regarding this clonotype: No antigen is known for it.

The CDR3 is 12 amino acids. CDR1 is DFQATT and CDR2 is SNEGSKA in the germline V gene (reference sequence). With 4 bases removed from V and 1 base from J, the gap between germline ends came to 7 bases. TCRdb independently ran MiXCR on the 5' RACE reads; one entry per CDR3 protein. The data hold around 420,000 distinct CDR3 sequences, with roughly a quarter observed a single time. The sequence derives from an adult woman who had mild COVID-19 (a few samples of this study predate the infection). Cell type and time point are not known. The sequenced material came from PBMCs or a T cell subset sorted from them (not recorded which). The chain carries TRBV20-1 and TRBJ1-1, with D uncertain. The CDR3 coding sequence is TGCAGTGCTATGCGACAGAACACTGAAGCTTTCTTT. This translates into CSAMRQNTEAFF.